The 18 T cell receptor beta chains presented below share a single source sample, sequenced in a study of technical replicates of blood from a few donors. TCRdb's copy holds only in-frame clones and misses some; the assay was immunoSEQ multiplex PCR. The profile shows around 16,000 clones, 65% to 85% of them singletons. Sequenced material: PBMCs. The receptors originated from a human donor in good health.

The CDR3 DNA reads as TGTGCCAGCAGCCTAATTATCTATGAGCAGTTCTTC. Its protein is CASSLIIYEQFF. V gene TRBV7-9 combines with J gene TRBJ2-1; D is unresolved. Germline CDR1 reads SEHNR; CDR2 reads FQNEAQ (reference sequence). The CDR3 is 12 residues long. Trimming left V 5 bases short and J 8 bases short, with 10 bases between.

The V and J genes are TRBV7-6 and TRBJ1-3; the match to TRBD1 covers 10 bases. Germline CDR1 reads SGHVS; CDR2 reads FNYEAQ. V gave up 8 bases and J gave up 8 bases; unmatched junction bases: 0. This CDR3 contains 11 residues. DNA for the CDR3: TGTGCCAGCGGGACAGGGGACACCATATATTTT. Amino acid sequence: CASGTGDTIYF. Full variable domain (remainder filled in from reference TRBV7-6 and TRBJ1-3): GAGVSQSPRYKVTKRGQDVALRCDPISGHVSLYWYRQALGQGPEFLTYFNYEAQQDKSGLPNDRFSAERPEGSISTLTIQRTEQRDSAMYRCASGTGDTIYFGEGSWLTVV.

The J gene is TRBJ2-1, the V gene TRBV2; D remains unclear. The CDR3 is 13 residues long. CDR1 and CDR2 from the germline V gene are SNHLY and FYNNEI. V gave up 8 bases and J gave up 3 bases, with 11 bases separating them. The CDR3 sequence is CASEIDNYNEQFF. The CDR3 DNA reads as TGTGCCAGCGAGATCGACAACTACAATGAGCAGTTCTTC.

The rearrangement uses TRBV27 and TRBJ2-5; TRBD2 agrees at 7 bases. V lost 6 bases, J lost 5 bases, and 15 bases stayed unmatched. The germline V gene has CDR1 MNHEY and CDR2 SMNVEV (reference sequence). The CDR3 has 16 residues. This CDR3 is CASSPSRAGAEETQYF. CDR3 coding DNA: TGTGCCAGCAGCCCCTCTCGGGCGGGAGCTGAGGAGACCCAGTACTTC.

A few counts support this clone. The chain joins TRBV19 to TRBJ1-5, with 10 bases matching TRBD1. The CDR3 consists of 15 residues. CDR1 and CDR2 from the germline V gene are LNHDA and SQIVND (reference sequence). J gave up 6 bases and V 3 bases, and 5 bases lay outside the gene matches. CDR3 DNA: TGTGCCAGTAGTATCCTCCGACAGGGGGCTCAGCCCCAGCATTTT. Translated, it gives CASSILRQGAQPQHF.

Only a few counts were recorded for this clone. The gene calls are TRBV29-1 and TRBJ2-5; a possible D gene is TRBD2 (7 bases). V lost 4 bases to trimming and J lost 4 bases, with 16 bases between them. The germline V gene has CDR1 SQVTM and CDR2 ANQGSEA. This CDR3 region has 14 residues. The CDR3 nucleotides read TGCAGCGTTGGGTGGGGAGGGGGGCGAGAGACCCAGTACTTC. It codes for CSVGWGGGRETQYF.

This chain links TRBV9 with TRBJ1-5; D is unclear. The germline V gene has CDR1 SGDLS and CDR2 YYNGEE. The CDR3 extends over 14 amino acids. The V end was cut by 0 bases, the J end by 2 bases, with 6 bases between. Written as DNA, the CDR3 is TGTGCCAGCAGCGTAGGGCAGGGCAATCAGCCCCAGCATTTT. This translates into CASSVGQGNQPQHF. The complete variable domain, with remaining parts taken from reference TRBV9 and TRBJ1-5, reads DSGVTQTPKHLITATGQRVTLRCSPRSGDLSVYWYQQSLDQGLQFLIQYYNGEERAKGNILERFSAQQFPDLHSELNLSSLELGDSALYFCASSVGQGNQPQHFGDGTRLSIL.

The rearrangement links TRBV5-5 to TRBJ1-1; the D gene is possibly TRBD1 (6 bases). Germline V gene sequence: CDR1 SGHKS, CDR2 YYEKEE (reference sequence). The CDR3 sequence is 14 residues long. Trimming left V 1 base short and J 4 bases short, with 11 bases between. CDR3 protein: CASSLTGKSTEAFF. The DNA of the CDR3 is TGTGCCAGCAGCTTGACAGGGAAGAGCACTGAAGCTTTCTTT.

This rearrangement joins TRBV5-1 to TRBJ2-7; D gene ambiguous. The CDR3 contains 13 residues. Germline V gene data show CDR1 as SGHRS and CDR2 as YFSETQ. V dropped 6 bases and J dropped 5 bases, with 15 bases sitting between them. The CDR3 DNA reads TGCGCCAGCACTCCGCCGACAATCAACGAGCAGTACTTC. It specifies CASTPPTINEQYF.

This clone was found a few times. J is TRBJ2-5 and V is TRBV6-1; a possible D gene is TRBD2 (6 bases). The CDR3 loop spans 14 amino acids. The germline CDR1 and CDR2 sequences are MNHNS and SASEGT. Trimming took 0 bases from V and 1 from J, leaving 6 bases between them. The CDR3 region has the DNA TGTGCCAGCAGTGAAGCGGGGGGCCAAGAGACCCAGTACTTC. This codes for CASSEAGGQETQYF.

The gene calls are TRBV29-1 and TRBJ2-2, with a tentative D call TRBD1 (6 bases). This CDR3 region has 13 residues. Germline loops: CDR1 SQVTM, CDR2 ANQGSEA. V gave up 6 bases and J gave up 0 bases, with 8 bases separating them. In DNA, the CDR3 is TGCAGCGTCGACAGGTCGAACACCGGGGAGCTGTTTTTT. This codes for CSVDRSNTGELFF.

This clone was counted only a few times. The chain couples TRBV12-1 to TRBJ2-7; the table calls TRBD1, which could not be checked here. TRBV12-1 is flagged as a pseudogene. CDR3 length: 15 residues. The CDR3 reads CASNTLSDRAYEQYF. The CDR3 DNA is TGTGCCAGCAACACCTTGTCGGACAGGGCCTACGAGCAGTACTTC.

The table lists this clone with a few counts. The chain employs TRBV30 and TRBJ1-1; TRBD1 is a possible D gene (5 bases). Trimming left V 0 bases short and J 4 bases short, with 9 bases between. Germline V gene sequence: CDR1 GTSNPN, CDR2 SVGIG (reference sequence). This CDR3 is 13 amino acids long. DNA of the CDR3: TGTGCCTGGAGTGTCAGGGCGCGCACTGAAGCTTTCTTT. This encodes CAWSVRARTEAFF.

The chain carries TRBV5-1 and TRBJ2-7; no clear D. This CDR3 comprises 13 residues. The V end lost 2 bases, the J end lost 3 bases, and 9 bases lay between the germline ends. Germline V lookup: CDR1 SGHRS, CDR2 YFSETQ. CDR3 DNA sequence: TGCGCCAGCAGCTTTGAGACAAGCTACGAGCAGTACTTC. This codes for CASSFETSYEQYF. Using reference TRBV5-1 and TRBJ2-7 for the parts outside the CDR3, the full variable domain is KAGVTQTPRYLIKTRGQQVTLSCSPISGHRSVSWYQQTPGQGLQFLFEYFSETQRNKGNFPGRFSGRQFSNSRSEMNVSTLELGDSALYLCASSFETSYEQYFGPGTRLTVT.

The chain is built from TRBV5-6 and TRBJ1-1; no definite D call. The CDR3 sequence is 15 residues long. Germline V gene data show CDR1 as SGHDT and CDR2 as YYEEEE. V gave up 0 bases and J gave up 4 bases, with 13 bases separating them. CDR3 DNA: TGTGCCAGCAGCTTGGGGCGGACTAAAAGCACTGAAGCTTTCTTT. This gives the protein CASSLGRTKSTEAFF.

The rearrangement uses TRBV5-1 and TRBJ2-7; no clear D gene. The CDR3 sequence is 15 residues long. Trimming pared 2 bases from V and 0 bases from J, leaving 12 bases between. The germline CDR1 and CDR2 sequences are SGHRS and YFSETQ. The CDR3 DNA sequence: TGCGCCAGCAGCTTCCTTCCGGGTGACTCCTACGAGCAGTACTTC. Translated: CASSFLPGDSYEQYF.

This chain joins TRBV2 and TRBJ2-7; 11 bases are a match to TRBD2. This CDR3 spans 12 amino acids. V lost 6 bases and J lost 5; bases outside the gene matches: 0. CDR1 is SNHLY, CDR2 FYNNEI, per germline. DNA of the CDR3: TGTGCCAGCAGACTAGCGGGAGACGAGCAGTACTTC. Amino acid sequence: CASRLAGDEQYF.

This clone came up once. The gene calls are TRBV19 and TRBJ1-5; 9 bases agree with TRBD1. This CDR3 region has 14 residues. Germline V gene lookup returns CDR1 LNHDA and CDR2 SQIVND (reference sequence). J lost 7 bases, V lost 7 bases, and 8 bases had no gene match. The CDR3 region is CASTGQGGGQPQHF. For the CDR3, the DNA is TGTGCCAGTACGGGACAGGGTGGGGGCCAGCCCCAGCATTTT. Full variable domain (remainder filled in from reference TRBV19 and TRBJ1-5): DGGITQSPKYLFRKEGQNVTLSCEQNLNHDAMYWYRQDPGQGLRLIYYSQIVNDFQKGDIAEGYSVSREKKESFPLTVTSAQKNPTAFYLCASTGQGGGQPQHFGDGTRLSIL.